This T cell receptor (beta chain) was recorded in a study of T cells in Graves' hyperthyroidism and ophthalmopathy. Study background: The blood sample was taken at first diagnosis, before treatment began.

With regard to this clonotype: What it binds is unknown.

Broader study findings: Blood shared most expanded thyroid clonotypes above 0.001.

The ends lost 9 bases at V and 1 base at J; junction bases unmatched: 5. The CDR3 is 13 residues long. Germline V gives CDR1 MNHNS, CDR2 SASEGT. TCR beta CDR3 regions were amplified from RNA. Using the HTBI primer set, a first-round RT-PCR was run on the TCR CDR3. TCRdb re-called the multiplex PCR reads through MiXCR, storing one row per CDR3 protein. The sample lists 490,000 or so distinct CDR3 sequences, about 22% occurring once. The sequenced sample was blood. J is TRBJ1-1 and V is TRBV6-1; 7 nucleotides match TRBD1. This clonotype originated in a woman in her 70s with Graves' ophthalmopathy. CDR3 protein: CASIPGGNTEAFF. The CDR3, as DNA: TGTGCCAGTATCCCAGGGGGGAACACTGAAGCTTTCTTT.